A selection of T cell receptor beta chains follows, all from one sample in a study of beta chain features in type 1 diabetes. TCRdb keeps only in-frame clones here, not all; method: immunoSEQ multiplex PCR. The sample lists 240,000 or so clones, roughly 21% occurring once. Sequenced sample: naive CD4+ T cells from blood. The receptors here all came from a middle-aged woman with type 1 diabetes. Both conserved end residues are part of each CDR3. D genes are given only for firm matches. A row's size may be missing; if present it is once, few, many or a size class.

size: .
D: TRBD2
V: TRBV29-1
J: TRBJ2-2
CDR3: CSAGEGPNTGELFF
DNA: TGCAGCGCGGGGGAGGGCCCCAACACCGGGGAGCTGTTTTTT

size: .
D: .
V: TRBV27
J: TRBJ2-7
CDR3: CASSYRPEYEQYF
DNA: TGTGCCAGCAGTTACAGGCCAGAGTACGAGCAGTACTTC

size: few
D: TRBD1
V: TRBV5-4
J: TRBJ1-2
CDR3: CASSPGTGGYGYTF
DNA: TGTGCCAGCAGCCCCGGGACAGGGGGCTATGGCTACACCTTC

size: .
D: .
V: TRBV9
J: TRBJ2-1
CDR3: CASSVVEGEQFF
DNA: TGTGCCAGCAGCGTGGTGGAGGGTGAGCAGTTCTTC

size: few
D: .
V: TRBV27
J: TRBJ2-1
CDR3: CASTRQALYNEQFF
DNA: TGTGCCAGCACCCGACAGGCGTTATACAATGAGCAGTTCTTC

size: few
D: .
V: TRBV6-5
J: TRBJ2-3
CDR3: CASSPGNTQYF
DNA: TGTGCCAGCAGCCCAGGGAATACGCAGTATTTT

size: .
D: .
V: TRBV28
J: TRBJ2-7
CDR3: CASSIADLYEQYF
DNA: TGTGCCAGCAGTATAGCGGACCTCTACGAGCAGTACTTC

size: .
D: .
V: TRBV28
J: TRBJ2-7
CDR3: CASRSLYEQYF
DNA: TGTGCCAGCAGGTCTCTCTACGAGCAGTACTTC

size: .
D: .
V: TRBV7-3
J: TRBJ1-1
CDR3: CASSPQGNTEAFF
DNA: TGTGCCAGCAGCCCACAGGGGAACACTGAAGCTTTCTTT

size: .
D: TRBD1
V: TRBV7-7
J: TRBJ2-2
CDR3: CASSTRQGTGELFF
DNA: TGTGCTAGCAGCACGCGACAGGGGACCGGGGAGCTGTTTTTT

size: few
D: .
V: TRBV10-3
J: TRBJ1-5
CDR3: CAISDGDQPQHF
DNA: TGTGCCATCAGTGATGGAGATCAGCCCCAGCATTTT

size: few
D: .
V: TRBV18
J: TRBJ2-1
CDR3: CASSPPSWNEQFF
DNA: TGTGCCAGCTCACCGCCTAGCTGGAATGAGCAGTTCTTC

size: .
D: TRBD2
V: TRBV18
J: TRBJ2-7
CDR3: CASSPPSLAGDTIEQYF
DNA: TGTGCCAGCTCACCACCGTCGCTAGCGGGAGACACTATAGAGCAGTACTTC

size: .
D: .
V: TRBV4-2
J: TRBJ1-5
CDR3: CASSQDGQNQPQHF
DNA: TGTGCCAGCAGCCAAGATGGGCAAAATCAGCCCCAGCATTTT

size: .
D: .
V: TRBV9
J: TRBJ2-5
CDR3: CASSVGNSQETQYF
DNA: TGTGCCAGCAGCGTAGGTAACAGCCAAGAGACCCAGTACTTC

size: few
D: .
V: TRBV5-6
J: TRBJ2-6
CDR3: CASSLIWSSGANVLTF
DNA: TGTGCCAGCAGCTTGATATGGAGCTCTGGGGCCAACGTCCTGACTTTC

size: .
D: .
V: TRBV5-1
J: TRBJ1-1
CDR3: CASSLERRNTEAFF
DNA: TGCGCCAGCAGCTTGGAGAGGAGGAACACTGAAGCTTTCTTT

size: .
D: .
V: TRBV30
J: TRBJ2-2
CDR3: CAWAGTNTGELFF
DNA: TGTGCCTGGGCCGGGACGAACACCGGGGAGCTGTTTTTT

size: .
D: .
V: TRBV11-2
J: TRBJ2-7
CDR3: CASSLEAGIPEQYF
DNA: TGTGCCAGCAGCTTAGAAGCAGGAATACCCGAGCAGTACTTC

size: few
D: TRBD1
V: TRBV7-9
J: TRBJ1-1
CDR3: CASSFTGGSEAFF
DNA: TGTGCCAGCAGCTTTACAGGGGGCTCTGAAGCTTTCTTT

size: few
D: TRBD2
V: TRBV4-3
J: TRBJ2-7
CDR3: CASSQISILGRAVHEQYF
DNA: TGCGCCAGCAGCCAGATATCTATCCTCGGGAGGGCGGTCCACGAGCAGTACTTC

size: few
D: TRBD1
V: TRBV29-1
J: TRBJ1-4
CDR3: CSIRTGAGEKLFF
DNA: TGCAGCATTAGGACAGGGGCGGGGGAAAAACTGTTTTTT

size: .
D: .
V: TRBV28
J: TRBJ2-2
CDR3: CASSQNTGELFF
DNA: TGTGCCAGCAGTCAGAACACCGGGGAGCTGTTTTTT

size: few
D: .
V: TRBV6-5
J: TRBJ1-5
CDR3: CASSSSWGGDQPQHF
DNA: TGTGCCAGCAGTTCCTCATGGGGGGGGGATCAGCCCCAGCATTTT

size: few
D: .
V: TRBV2
J: TRBJ1-2
CDR3: CASSEQTANYGYTF
DNA: TGTGCCAGCAGTGAACAGACAGCTAACTATGGCTACACCTTC

size: .
D: TRBD1
V: TRBV28
J: TRBJ2-7
CDR3: CASSLGTAYEQYF
DNA: TGTGCCAGCAGCCTAGGGACAGCCTACGAGCAGTACTTC

size: once
D: TRBD2
V: TRBV30
J: TRBJ2-2
CDR3: CAGPGTSGRATGELFF
DNA: TGTGCTGGGCCAGGGACTAGCGGGAGGGCCACCGGGGAGCTGTTTTTT

size: once
D: TRBD2
V: TRBV10-3
J: TRBJ2-2
CDR3: CAISPLAGVGSGGELFF
DNA: TGTGCCATCAGCCCACTAGCGGGAGTTGGTAGCGGCGGGGAGCTGTTTTTT

size: few
D: .
V: TRBV18
J: TRBJ2-7
CDR3: CASSPGPEAGLYEQYF
DNA: TGTGCCAGCTCACCAGGCCCTGAGGCAGGGCTCTACGAGCAGTACTTC

size: few
D: .
V: TRBV29-1
J: TRBJ2-5
CDR3: CSVARGSEETQYF
DNA: TGCAGCGTTGCCAGAGGGTCAGAAGAGACCCAGTACTTC

size: .
D: .
V: TRBV7-2
J: TRBJ1-3
CDR3: CASSLGSGNTIYF
DNA: TGTGCCAGCAGCTTAGGTAGCGGCAACACCATATATTTT

size: .
D: TRBD2
V: TRBV28
J: TRBJ2-5
CDR3: CASSEGTRVETQYF
DNA: TGTGCCAGCAGTGAGGGGACTAGAGTAGAGACCCAGTACTTC

size: .
D: TRBD2
V: TRBV29-1
J: TRBJ2-5
CDR3: CSESASGEETQYF
DNA: TGCAGCGAATCGGCTAGCGGGGAAGAGACCCAGTACTTC

size: few
D: .
V: TRBV5-4
J: TRBJ1-2
CDR3: CASSFREPHYGYTF
DNA: TGTGCCAGCAGCTTCCGGGAGCCCCACTATGGCTACACCTTC

size: .
D: .
V: TRBV5-4
J: TRBJ2-5
CDR3: CASSLQGAEETQYF
DNA: TGTGCCAGCAGCTTGCAAGGGGCGGAGGAGACCCAGTACTTC

size: .
D: .
V: TRBV9
J: TRBJ2-5
CDR3: CASSDDRRETQYF
DNA: TGTGCCAGCAGCGATGACAGAAGAGAGACCCAGTACTTC

size: once
D: TRBD1
V: TRBV18
J: TRBJ2-7
CDR3: CASSPGTGRHEQYF
DNA: TGTGCCAGCTCGCCCGGGACAGGAAGGCACGAGCAGTACTTC

size: once
D: TRBD1
V: TRBV19
J: TRBJ2-1
CDR3: CASGETGSRSYNEQFF
DNA: TGTGCCAGTGGGGAGACAGGGAGTCGCTCCTACAATGAGCAGTTCTTC

size: .
D: .
V: TRBV9
J: TRBJ2-2
CDR3: CASSVFGGSTGELFF
DNA: TGTGCCAGCAGCGTATTTGGCGGCTCCACCGGGGAGCTGTTTTTT

size: .
D: .
V: TRBV29-1
J: TRBJ1-1
CDR3: CSVRGGGNTEAFF
DNA: TGCAGCGTCCGCGGCGGGGGGAACACTGAAGCTTTCTTT

size: few
D: .
V: TRBV25-1
J: TRBJ2-7
CDR3: CASSEYQVPYEQYF
DNA: TGTGCCAGCAGTGAATATCAGGTTCCCTACGAGCAGTACTTC

size: few
D: TRBD1
V: TRBV30
J: TRBJ2-1
CDR3: CAWIGQGAANEQFF
DNA: TGTGCCTGGATCGGGCAGGGGGCGGCCAATGAGCAGTTCTTC

size: .
D: .
V: TRBV19
J: TRBJ1-1
CDR3: CASSTSVNTEAFF
DNA: TGTGCCAGTAGTACCTCAGTGAACACTGAAGCTTTCTTT

size: few
D: .
V: TRBV19
J: TRBJ1-5
CDR3: CASARVGQPQHF
DNA: TGTGCCAGTGCCAGGGTCGGGCAGCCCCAGCATTTT